The subject of this entry is one T cell receptor beta chain. Its cognate antigen is unknown. This sample is part of a study of T-cell memory formation after mild COVID-19. On the study more broadly: The TCR clusters were mostly specific to one donor. Regarding the study as a whole: Pre-infection memory already had some responding clones, implying cross-reactive memory joined. The CD4+ clones that contracted clustered mainly within CM and EM, and the CD8+ clones concentrated in EMRA.

Per the germline V gene, CDR1 is MDHEN and CDR2 is SYDVKM. V lost 2 bases and J 6 bases, leaving 8 bases between the germline ends. CDR3 length: 13 amino acids. TCRalpha and TCRbeta libraries used 5'RACE with constant-segment primers and UMIs. One entry per CDR3 protein results from TCRdb running MiXCR on the 5' RACE reads. This sample has about 360,000 distinct CDR3 sequences; over 13% occur once, and the top ten carry roughly 22%. This sequence was found in a young man who had mild COVID-19 (a few samples of this study predate the infection). Cell type and time point are not known. V is TRBV28 and J is TRBJ1-5; D uncertain. Sequencing input: PBMCs or a T cell subset sorted from them (not recorded which). CDR3 in DNA: TGTGCCAGCAGTTTAGAGGAGGCTCAGCCCCAGCATTTT. Translation: CASSLEEAQPQHF.